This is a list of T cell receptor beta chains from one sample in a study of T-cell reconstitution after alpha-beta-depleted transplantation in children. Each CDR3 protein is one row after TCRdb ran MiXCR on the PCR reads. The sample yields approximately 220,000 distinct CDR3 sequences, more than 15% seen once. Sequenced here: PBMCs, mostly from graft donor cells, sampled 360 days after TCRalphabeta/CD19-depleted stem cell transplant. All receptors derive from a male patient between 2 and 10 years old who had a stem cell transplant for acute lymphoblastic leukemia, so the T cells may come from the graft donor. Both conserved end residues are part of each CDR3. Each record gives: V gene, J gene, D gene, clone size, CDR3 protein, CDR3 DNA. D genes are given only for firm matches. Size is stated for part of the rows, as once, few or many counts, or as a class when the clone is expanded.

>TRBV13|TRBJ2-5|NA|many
CASSLPSVETQYF
TGTGCCAGCAGCCTCCCGTCGGTGGAGACCCAGTACTTC
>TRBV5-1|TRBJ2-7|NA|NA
CASSQNDEQYF
TGCGCCAGCAGCCAGAACGACGAGCAGTACTTC
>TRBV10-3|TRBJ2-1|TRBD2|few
CAISLLAGNYNEQFF
TGTGCCATCAGTTTACTAGCGGGGAACTACAATGAGCAGTTCTTC
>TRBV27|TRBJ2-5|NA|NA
CASSETRGAQETQYF
TGTGCCAGCAGTGAGACGCGGGGCGCTCAAGAGACCCAGTACTTC
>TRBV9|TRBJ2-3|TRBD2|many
CASSPGLARAQDTQYF
TGTGCCAGCAGCCCTGGACTAGCCAGGGCACAGGATACGCAGTATTTT
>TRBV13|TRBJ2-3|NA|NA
CASSLKTVYDTQYF
TGTGCCAGCAGCTTGAAGACGGTGTACGATACGCAGTATTTT
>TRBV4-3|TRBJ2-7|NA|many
CASSQDEAGSYEQYF
TGCGCCAGCAGCCAAGATGAGGCAGGTTCCTACGAGCAGTACTTC
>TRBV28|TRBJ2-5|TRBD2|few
CASSLAGAETQYF
TGTGCCAGCAGCCTAGCGGGGGCAGAGACCCAGTACTTC
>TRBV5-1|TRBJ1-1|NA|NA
CASSSTPTNTEAFF
TGCGCCAGCAGCTCCACACCGACTAACACTGAAGCTTTCTTT
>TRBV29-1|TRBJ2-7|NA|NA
CSVGDTSYEQYF
TGCAGCGTGGGGGACACCTCCTACGAGCAGTACTTC
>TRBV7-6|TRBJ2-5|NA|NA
CASSRRSETQYF
TGTGCCAGCTCCCGCAGATCTGAGACCCAGTACTTC
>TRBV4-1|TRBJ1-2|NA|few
CASSQAASNYGYTF
TGCGCCAGCAGCCAGGCAGCGAGTAACTATGGCTACACCTTC
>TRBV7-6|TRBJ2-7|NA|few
CASSSTIGQIYEQYF
TGTGCCAGCAGCTCCACCATTGGACAGATCTACGAGCAGTACTTC
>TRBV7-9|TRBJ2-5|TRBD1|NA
CASRKTGHGQETQYF
TGTGCCAGCAGAAAGACAGGGCATGGCCAAGAGACCCAGTACTTC
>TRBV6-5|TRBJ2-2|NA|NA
CASRVTGANTGELFF
TGTGCCAGCAGGGTTACTGGGGCGAACACCGGGGAGCTGTTTTTT
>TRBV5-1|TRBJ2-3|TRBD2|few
CASSREVSGVTDTQYF
TGCGCCAGCAGCCGGGAGGTGTCCGGGGTCACAGATACGCAGTATTTT
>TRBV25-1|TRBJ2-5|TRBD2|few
CASSELGTGGPETQYF
TGTGCCAGCAGTGAATTGGGCACGGGAGGTCCAGAGACCCAGTACTTC
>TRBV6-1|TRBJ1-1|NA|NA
CASRDSTNTEAFF
TGTGCCAGCAGGGACAGCACGAACACTGAAGCTTTCTTT
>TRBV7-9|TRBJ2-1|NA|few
CASSLDFRSGADEQFF
TGTGCCAGCAGCTTAGATTTTAGGTCAGGGGCGGATGAGCAGTTCTTC
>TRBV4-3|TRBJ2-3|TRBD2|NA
CASSRTSGTDTQYF
TGCGCCAGCAGCCGGACTAGCGGCACAGATACGCAGTATTTT
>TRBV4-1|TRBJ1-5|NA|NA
CASSQEGRSNQPQHF
TGCGCCAGCAGCCAAGAAGGCAGGAGCAATCAGCCCCAGCATTTT
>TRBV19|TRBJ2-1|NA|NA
CASSERSGGEQFF
TGTGCCAGTAGTGAGCGGTCCGGTGGCGAGCAGTTCTTC
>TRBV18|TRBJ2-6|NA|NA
CVSSQNPGTGANVLTF
TGTGTCAGCTCACAAAATCCCGGGACTGGGGCCAACGTCCTGACTTTC
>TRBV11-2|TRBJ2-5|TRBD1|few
CASSYRGDETQYF
TGTGCCAGCAGCTACAGGGGAGATGAGACCCAGTACTTC
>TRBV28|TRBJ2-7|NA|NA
CASKMVEGSLFYEQYF
TGTGCCAGCAAAATGGTGGAGGGGTCTTTGTTTTACGAGCAGTACTTC
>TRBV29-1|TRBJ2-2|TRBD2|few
CSVGGEDTGELFF
TGCAGCGTCGGGGGGGAGGACACCGGGGAGCTGTTTTTT
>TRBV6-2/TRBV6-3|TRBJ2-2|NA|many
CASSYSFTARKTGELFF
TGTGCCAGCAGTTACTCGTTTACGGCCAGAAAAACCGGGGAGCTGTTTTTT
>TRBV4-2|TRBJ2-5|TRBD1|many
CASRPGQGEGETQYF
TGTGCCAGCAGACCAGGACAGGGCGAAGGGGAGACCCAGTACTTC
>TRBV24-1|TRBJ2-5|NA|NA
CATSGGLVGETQYF
TGTGCCACCAGCGGAGGGCTAGTTGGGGAGACCCAGTACTTC
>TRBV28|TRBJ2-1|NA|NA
CASSIPRGYNEQFF
TGTGCCAGCAGCATTCCTAGGGGCTACAATGAGCAGTTCTTC
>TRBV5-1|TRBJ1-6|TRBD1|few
CASSLEGAHILHF
TGCGCCAGCAGCTTGGAGGGGGCGCATATCCTCCACTTT
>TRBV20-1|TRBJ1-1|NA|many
CSARVNPNTEAFF
TGCAGTGCTAGGGTTAACCCGAACACTGAAGCTTTCTTT
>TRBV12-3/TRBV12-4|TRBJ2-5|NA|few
CASRRGVLETQYF
TGTGCCAGCAGGCGCGGCGTTTTGGAGACCCAGTACTTC
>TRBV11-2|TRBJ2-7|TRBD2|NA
CASSIRLAGGEAYEQYF
TGTGCCAGCAGCATCAGACTAGCGGGGGGGGAAGCCTACGAGCAGTACTTC
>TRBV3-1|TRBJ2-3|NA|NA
CASSQVASPVANTQYF
TGTGCCAGCAGCCAAGTGGCTAGCCCGGTGGCGAATACGCAGTATTTT
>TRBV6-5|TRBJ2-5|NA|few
CASSYSTEDVETQYF
TGTGCCAGCAGTTACTCGACGGAGGACGTAGAGACCCAGTACTTC